This TCR beta chain was documented in a study of molecular identifiers for immune sequencing clone quantification. Points from the study as a whole: Clones above 20 RNA copies contained over 97% of effector molecules but under 1% of naive ones.

On this clonotype: Antigen unknown.

TCRdb reprocessed the PCR reads with MiXCR, giving one entry per CDR3 protein. The sample lists 550,000 to 750,000 distinct CDR3 sequences, 15% to 20% occurring once. Naive CD8 T cell sorting was performed on the CD8+CD4-CCR7+CD45RA+ phenotype. With V trimmed by 3 bases and J by 5 bases, 8 bases remained unmatched. Looked up from germline, CDR1 is KGHSH and CDR2 is LQKENI. The CDR3 sequence is 15 residues long. The chain couples TRBV18 to TRBJ2-7; 9 bases fit TRBD1. What was sequenced was naive CD8+ T cells from blood, with Jurkat cell RNA spiked in. As for subset: FACS-sorted CD8+CD4-CCR7+CD45RA+ naive T cells. The clonotype originates from a human donor in good health. Some libraries in this study had Jurkat cell RNA spiked in. CDR3 protein: CASSPPGQGINEQYF. CDR3 DNA: TGTGCCAGCTCACCGCCGGGACAGGGTATCAACGAGCAGTACTTC.